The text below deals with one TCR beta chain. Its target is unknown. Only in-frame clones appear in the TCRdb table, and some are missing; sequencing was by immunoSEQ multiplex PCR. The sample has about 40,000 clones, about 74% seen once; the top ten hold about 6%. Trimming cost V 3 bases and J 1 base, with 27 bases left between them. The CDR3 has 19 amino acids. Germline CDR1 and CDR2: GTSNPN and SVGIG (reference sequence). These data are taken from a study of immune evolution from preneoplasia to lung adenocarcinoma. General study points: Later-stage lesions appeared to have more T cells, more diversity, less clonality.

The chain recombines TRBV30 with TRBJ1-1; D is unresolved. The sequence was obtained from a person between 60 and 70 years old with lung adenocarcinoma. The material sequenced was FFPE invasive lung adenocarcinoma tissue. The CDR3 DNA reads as TGTGCCTGGAGGCACCTCTTTTCGGCCCGAGATGGGAGGAACACTGAAGCTTTCTTT. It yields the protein CAWRHLFSARDGRNTEAFF.